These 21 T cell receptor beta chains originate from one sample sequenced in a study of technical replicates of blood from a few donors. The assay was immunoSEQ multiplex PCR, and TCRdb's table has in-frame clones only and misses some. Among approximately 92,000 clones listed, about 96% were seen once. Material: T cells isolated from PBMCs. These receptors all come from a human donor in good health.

The chain's CDR3 is CASSRTGGTDSYNSPLHF. The CDR3 DNA reads as TGTGCCAGCAGTAGGACAGGGGGTACTGACTCCTATAATTCACCCCTCCACTTT. This chain connects TRBV6-4 to TRBJ1-6, with TRBD1 matching 10 bases. There are 18 residues in the CDR3. Germline V CDR1 and CDR2: MRHNA, SNTAGT. J gave up 0 bases and V 5 bases, and 7 bases lay outside the gene matches.

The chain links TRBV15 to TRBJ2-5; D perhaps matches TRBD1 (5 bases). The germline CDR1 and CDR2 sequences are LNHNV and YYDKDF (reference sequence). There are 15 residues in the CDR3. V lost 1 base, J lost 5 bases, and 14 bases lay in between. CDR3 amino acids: CATSRVAGPLETQYF. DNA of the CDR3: TGTGCCACCAGCAGAGTTGCAGGGCCCCTGGAGACCCAGTACTTC.

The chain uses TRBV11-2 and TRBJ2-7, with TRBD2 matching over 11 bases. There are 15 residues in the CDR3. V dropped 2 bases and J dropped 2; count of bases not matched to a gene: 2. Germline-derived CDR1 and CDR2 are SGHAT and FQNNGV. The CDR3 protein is CASSLRLAGPYEQYF. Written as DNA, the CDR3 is TGTGCCAGCAGCTTACGACTAGCGGGACCCTACGAGCAGTACTTC.

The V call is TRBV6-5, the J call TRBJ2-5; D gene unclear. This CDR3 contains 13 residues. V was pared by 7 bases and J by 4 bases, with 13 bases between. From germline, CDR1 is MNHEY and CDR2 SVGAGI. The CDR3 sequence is CASKVSRRETQYF. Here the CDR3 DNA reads TGTGCCAGCAAAGTTTCGCGTCGAGAGACCCAGTACTTC.

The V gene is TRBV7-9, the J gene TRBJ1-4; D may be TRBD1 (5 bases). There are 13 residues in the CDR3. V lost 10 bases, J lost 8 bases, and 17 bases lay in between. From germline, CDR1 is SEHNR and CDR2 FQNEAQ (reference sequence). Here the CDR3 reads CATLGHAVEKLFF. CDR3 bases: TGTGCCACCCTAGGACACGCGGTAGAAAAACTGTTTTTT.

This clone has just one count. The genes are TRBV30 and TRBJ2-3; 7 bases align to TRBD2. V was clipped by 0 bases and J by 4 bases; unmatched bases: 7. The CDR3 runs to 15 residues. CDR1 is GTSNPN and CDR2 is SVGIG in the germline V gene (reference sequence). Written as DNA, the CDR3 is TGTGCCTGGAGTGTGGGAGGGCCTGGGGCAGATACGCAGTATTTT. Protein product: CAWSVGGPGADTQYF.

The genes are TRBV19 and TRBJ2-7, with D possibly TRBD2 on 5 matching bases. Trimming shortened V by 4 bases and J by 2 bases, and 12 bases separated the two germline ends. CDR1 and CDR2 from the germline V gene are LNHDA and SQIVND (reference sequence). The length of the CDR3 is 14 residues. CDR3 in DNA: TGTGCCAGTAGTAAAGATGGGAGTACCTACGAGCAGTACTTC. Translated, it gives CASSKDGSTYEQYF.

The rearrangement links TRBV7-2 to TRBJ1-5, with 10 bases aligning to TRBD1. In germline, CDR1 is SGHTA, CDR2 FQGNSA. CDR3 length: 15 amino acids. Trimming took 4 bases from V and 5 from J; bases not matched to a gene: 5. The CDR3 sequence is CASSSMGQGYQPQHF. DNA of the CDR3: TGTGCCAGCAGCTCCATGGGACAGGGGTATCAGCCCCAGCATTTT.

The CDR3 bases are TGTGCCAGCAGTTTCCCTGTATTTACGGTGCAGACAGGGGGCGAGGCCCAAGAGACCCAGTACTTC. It yields the protein CASSFPVFTVQTGGEAQETQYF. This chain uses TRBV28 with TRBJ2-5; TRBD1 matches 10 bases. The J segment lost 1 base and the V segment lost 3 bases, leaving 23 bases of the junction unmatched. From germline, CDR1 is MDHEN and CDR2 SYDVKM. This CDR3 is built from 22 residues.

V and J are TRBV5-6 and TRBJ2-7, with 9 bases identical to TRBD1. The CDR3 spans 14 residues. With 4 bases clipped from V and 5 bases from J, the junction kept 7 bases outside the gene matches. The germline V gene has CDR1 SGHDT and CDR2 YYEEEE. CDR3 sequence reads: CASSIRDRVHEQYF. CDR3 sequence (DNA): TGTGCCAGCAGCATCCGGGACAGGGTCCACGAGCAGTACTTC.

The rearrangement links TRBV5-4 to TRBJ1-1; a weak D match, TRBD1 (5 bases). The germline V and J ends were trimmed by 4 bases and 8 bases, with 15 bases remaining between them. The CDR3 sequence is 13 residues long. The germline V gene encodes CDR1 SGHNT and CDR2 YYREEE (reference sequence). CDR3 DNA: TGTGCCAGCAGCCCTCCACGACAGACCGAAGCTTTCTTT. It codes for CASSPPRQTEAFF.

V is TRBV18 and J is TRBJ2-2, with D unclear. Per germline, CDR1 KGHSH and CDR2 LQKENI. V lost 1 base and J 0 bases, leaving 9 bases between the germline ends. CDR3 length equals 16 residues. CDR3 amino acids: CASSPQQAANTGELFF. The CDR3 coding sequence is TGTGCCAGCTCACCACAGCAGGCCGCGAACACCGGGGAGCTGTTTTTT.

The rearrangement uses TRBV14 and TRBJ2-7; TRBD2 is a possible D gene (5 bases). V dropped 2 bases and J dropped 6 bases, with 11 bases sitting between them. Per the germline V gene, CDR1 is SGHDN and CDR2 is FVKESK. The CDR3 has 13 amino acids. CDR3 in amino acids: CASSQPGVGEQYF. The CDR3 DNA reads TGTGCCAGCAGCCAACCCGGGGTTGGCGAGCAGTACTTC.

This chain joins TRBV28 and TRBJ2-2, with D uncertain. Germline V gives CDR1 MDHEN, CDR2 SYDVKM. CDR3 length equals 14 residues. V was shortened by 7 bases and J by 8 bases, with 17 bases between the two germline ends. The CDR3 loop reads CASTSGQKVGELFF. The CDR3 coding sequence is TGTGCCAGCACCTCGGGTCAAAAAGTGGGGGAGCTGTTTTTT.

In DNA form, the CDR3 reads TGTGCCAGCACCACCCGATCGGGGGAGAACACTGAAGCTTTCTTT. Translating gives CASTTRSGENTEAFF. The chain joins TRBV6-5 to TRBJ1-1; TRBD1 might be the D (5 bases). Trimming took 7 bases from V and 1 from J, leaving 16 bases between them. This CDR3 has 15 amino acids. Germline values: CDR1 MNHEY, CDR2 SVGAGI.

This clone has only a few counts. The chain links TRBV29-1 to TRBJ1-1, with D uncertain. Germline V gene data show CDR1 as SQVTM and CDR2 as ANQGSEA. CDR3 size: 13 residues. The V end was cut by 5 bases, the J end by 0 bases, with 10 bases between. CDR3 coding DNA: TGCAGCGTTCGGGGTCGGATGAACACTGAAGCTTTCTTT. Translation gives CSVRGRMNTEAFF. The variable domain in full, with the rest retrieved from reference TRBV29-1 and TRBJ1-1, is SAVISQKPSRDICQRGTSLTIQCQVDSQVTMMFWYRQQPGQSLTLIATANQGSEATYESGFVIDKFPISRPNLTFSTLTVSNMSPEDSSIYLCSVRGRMNTEAFFGQGTRLTVV.

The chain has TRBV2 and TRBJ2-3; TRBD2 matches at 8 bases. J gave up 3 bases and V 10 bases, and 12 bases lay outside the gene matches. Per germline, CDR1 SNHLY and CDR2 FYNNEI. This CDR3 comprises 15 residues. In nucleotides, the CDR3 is TGTGCCACGATTCTGAGCGGGGGATCTACAGATACGCAGTATTTT. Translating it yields CATILSGGSTDTQYF. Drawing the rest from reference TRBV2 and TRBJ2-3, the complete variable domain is EPEVTQTPSHQVTQMGQEVILRCVPISNHLYFYWYRQILGQKVEFLVSFYNNEISEKSEIFDDQFSVERPDGSNFTLKIRSTKLEDSAMYFCATILSGGSTDTQYFGPGTRLTVL.

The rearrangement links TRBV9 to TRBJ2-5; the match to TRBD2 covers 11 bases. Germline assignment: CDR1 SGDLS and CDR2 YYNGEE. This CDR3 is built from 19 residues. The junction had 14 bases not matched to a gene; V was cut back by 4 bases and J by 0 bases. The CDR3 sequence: CASSPQSMASGGNQETQYF. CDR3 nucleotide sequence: TGTGCCAGCAGCCCTCAAAGTATGGCTAGCGGGGGGAACCAAGAGACCCAGTACTTC. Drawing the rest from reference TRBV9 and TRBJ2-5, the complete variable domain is DSGVTQTPKHLITATGQRVTLRCSPRSGDLSVYWYQQSLDQGLQFLIQYYNGEERAKGNILERFSAQQFPDLHSELNLSSLELGDSALYFCASSPQSMASGGNQETQYFGPGTRLLVL.

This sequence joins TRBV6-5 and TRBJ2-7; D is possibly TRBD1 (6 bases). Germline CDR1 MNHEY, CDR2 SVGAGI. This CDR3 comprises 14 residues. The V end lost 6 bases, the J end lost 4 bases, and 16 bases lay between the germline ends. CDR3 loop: CASRIQGVPYEQYF. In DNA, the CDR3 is TGTGCCAGCAGAATACAGGGTGTCCCTTACGAGCAGTACTTC.

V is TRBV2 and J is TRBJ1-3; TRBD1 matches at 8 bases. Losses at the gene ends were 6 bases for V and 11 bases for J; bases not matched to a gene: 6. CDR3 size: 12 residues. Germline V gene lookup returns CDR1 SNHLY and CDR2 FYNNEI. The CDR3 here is CASRDRVSAIYF. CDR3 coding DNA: TGTGCCAGCAGGGACAGGGTGTCCGCCATATATTTT.

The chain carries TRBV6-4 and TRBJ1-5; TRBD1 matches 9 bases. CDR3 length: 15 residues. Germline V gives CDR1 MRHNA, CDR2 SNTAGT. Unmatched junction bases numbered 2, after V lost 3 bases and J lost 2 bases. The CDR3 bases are TGTGCCAGCAGTGAGACAGGGGGTGGCAATCAGCCCCAGCATTTT. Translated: CASSETGGGNQPQHF.